This T cell receptor beta chain was recovered during a study of molecular identifiers for immune sequencing clone quantification. Study observations and caveats: In CMV-specific effectors, clones above 20 copies held over 99% of molecules; naive, under 1%. Detection of one spiked Jurkat cell's TCR RNA reportedly worked in 1 million or so naive cells.

With 10%, 30% or 50% of RNA, 20,000 to 1,000,000 naive CD8 T cells were sequenced. Sorting recovered naive CD8 T cells on a CD8+CD4-CCR7+CD45RA+ profile. The V gene's germline CDR1 is SGDLS and CDR2 YYNGEE. The CDR3 runs 14 residues. V was trimmed by 4 bases and J by 10 bases, leaving 15 bases between them. Notes on this clonotype: Its specificity is not known.

A single record per CDR3 protein comes from TCRdb applying MiXCR to the PCR reads. The data show just under 650,000 distinct CDR3 sequences, 20% seen once. The receptor was isolated from a human donor in good health. Some libraries in this study had Jurkat cell RNA spiked in. V usage is TRBV9 and J usage is TRBJ1-6; unclear D gene. The sequenced sample consisted of naive CD8+ T cells from blood, with Jurkat cell RNA spiked in. Subset reported: FACS-sorted CD8+CD4-CCR7+CD45RA+ naive T cells. The CDR3 sequence is CASSISGMGSPLHF. For the CDR3, the DNA is TGTGCCAGCAGCATAAGTGGGATGGGCTCACCCCTCCACTTT.